This T cell receptor (beta chain) was identified in a study of cytomegalovirus exposure and HLA in healthy donors. A remark on this clone: Antigen specificity is unknown.

All donors participated as healthy donors of bone marrow. PCR used 60 Vbeta primers and 13 Jbeta primers. Assay used: immunoSEQ multiplex PCR; TCRdb lists only in-frame clones, some missing. This sample yields fewer than 100,000 clones, of which around four fifths are seen a single time; about 2% belongs to the top ten. Trimming took 3 bases from V and 1 from J; bases not matched to a gene: 5. The CDR3 runs to 15 residues. Looked up from germline, CDR1 is SGDLS and CDR2 is YYNGEE. Study observations and caveats: Testing in vitro showed a few CMV-associated chains specific for CMV antigens. V- and J-gene trimming in TCR beta was tied to a missense DCLRE1C variant by an analysis performed later.

V and J are TRBV9 and TRBJ2-5, with 8 bases lining up with TRBD2. The sequencing input was PBMCs. The clonotype originates from a man aged 35-49 years in good health and CMV-seronegative. DNA of the CDR3: TGTGCCAGCAGCGCCGAACTAGCGGCCCAAGAGACCCAGTACTTC. It specifies CASSAELAAQETQYF.